This T cell receptor beta chain was recovered during a study of human T cells and chemical hapten exposure. Study in general: The study traced per-sample TCR yield variation mainly to small differences in pooled library volumes.

This clonotype was seen a single time. The library attached unique molecular identifiers to individual cDNA molecules. Per the original methods: There were a median of around 100,000 TCRs per sample, with a range from roughly 20,000 to 690,600. MiXCR was run by TCRdb on the RACE reads, yielding one entry per CDR3 protein. These V and J calls derive from TCRdb rather than the authors' analysis. Here the sample spans 85,000 to 95,000 distinct CDR3 sequences, roughly 8.5% being singletons. Described time point: healthy volunteer bleed at 2 weeks. Whole blood, unfractionated, served as the material for total RNA extraction. This receptor was identified in a female donor in good health. Some clones in this sample may be carry-over from other donors' samples. Material: whole blood.

The CDR3 nucleotides are TGCAGTGCTAGAGATTGGGAAGCCAGGGACAGGGGTGGCTACACCTTC. Encoded protein: CSARDWEARDRGGYTF. The chain is built from TRBV20-1 and TRBJ1-2, with 10 bases lining up with TRBD1. Germline trimming cut 0 bases from V and 7 bases from J; bases unmatched to any gene: 11. Germline-derived CDR1 and CDR2 are DFQATT and SNEGSKA (reference sequence). The CDR3 extends over 16 amino acids.